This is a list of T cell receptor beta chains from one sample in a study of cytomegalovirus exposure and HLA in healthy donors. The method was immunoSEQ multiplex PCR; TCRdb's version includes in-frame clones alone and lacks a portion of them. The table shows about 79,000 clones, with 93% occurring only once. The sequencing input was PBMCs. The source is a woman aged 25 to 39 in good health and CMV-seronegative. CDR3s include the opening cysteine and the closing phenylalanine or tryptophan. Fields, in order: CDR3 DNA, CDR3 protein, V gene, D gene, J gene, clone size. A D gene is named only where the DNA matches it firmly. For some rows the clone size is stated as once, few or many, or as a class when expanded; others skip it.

TGCGCCAGCAGCCTACGGGGACAGGAGAACACTGAAGCTTTCTTT CASSLRGQENTEAFF TRBV5-1 TRBD1 TRBJ1-1 .
TGTGCCAGCAGCTTAAGTCCAGGGGTGAACACTGAAGCTTTCTTT CASSLSPGVNTEAFF TRBV7-3 . TRBJ1-1 once
TGTGCCAGCAGCTCCGACAGGGGACATGGTGAAAAACTGTTTTTT CASSSDRGHGEKLFF TRBV9 TRBD1 TRBJ1-4 .
TGTGCCAGCAGTTTCGGACAGACTAACTATGGCTACACCTTC CASSFGQTNYGYTF TRBV27 . TRBJ1-2 .
TGTGCCAGCAGTTTTCGGAGTCCGCTTCGGGAGACCCAGTACTTC CASSFRSPLRETQYF TRBV28 . TRBJ2-5 .
TGTGCCAGCAGCGTAGTCGAGGGGGCGAGCTCCTACGAGCAGTACTTC CASSVVEGASSYEQYF TRBV9 TRBD1 TRBJ2-7 .
TGTGCCAGCAGTTACGGTTGGGGGGAATTAAGGGAGCAGTACTTC CASSYGWGELREQYF TRBV6-5 . TRBJ2-7 .
TGTGCCAGCAGCCCTTGGGCCTTCTCTGGAAACACCATATATTTT CASSPWAFSGNTIYF TRBV9 . TRBJ1-3 once
TGCGCCAGCAGCCAAGAGGGGACTAGCGGGAGTCGATACAATGAGCAGTTCTTC CASSQEGTSGSRYNEQFF TRBV4-1 TRBD2 TRBJ2-1 .
TGTGCCAGCAGACAACAGGTCTATGGCTACACCTTC CASRQQVYGYTF TRBV6-5 . TRBJ1-2 .
TGCGCCAGCAGCCTACGGACAGGGGAGCTTAGCAATCAGCCCCAGCATTTT CASSLRTGELSNQPQHF TRBV4-1 TRBD1 TRBJ1-5 .
TGTGCCAGCAGTGAAGTCGCGGGGAACACTGAAGCTTTCTTT CASSEVAGNTEAFF TRBV6-1 . TRBJ1-1 .
TGTGCCAGCTCCCGGGACAGGGGATCCTACGAGCAGTACTTC CASSRDRGSYEQYF TRBV7-9 TRBD1 TRBJ2-7 .
TGCGCCAGCAGCCACGGGAACATAAACACTGAAGCTTTCTTT CASSHGNINTEAFF TRBV5-1 . TRBJ1-1 once
TGCGCCAGCAGCCCCACGACAGGGGACAACACTGAAGCTTTCTTT CASSPTTGDNTEAFF TRBV5-1 TRBD1 TRBJ1-1 .
TGCGCCAGCAGCCAAGAAGGGTCGGAACAGGGGGCTTGGAGCAATCAGCCCCAGCATTTT CASSQEGSEQGAWSNQPQHF TRBV4-1 TRBD1 TRBJ1-5 .
TGTGCCAGCAGCGCCACTCATTTGGGAGGAAAGGGCGAGCAGTACTTC CASSATHLGGKGEQYF TRBV9 . TRBJ2-7 once
TGTGCCTCCCAGGGGCTTCCTTCTGGGGCCAACGTCCTGACTTTC CASQGLPSGANVLTF TRBV30 . TRBJ2-6 .